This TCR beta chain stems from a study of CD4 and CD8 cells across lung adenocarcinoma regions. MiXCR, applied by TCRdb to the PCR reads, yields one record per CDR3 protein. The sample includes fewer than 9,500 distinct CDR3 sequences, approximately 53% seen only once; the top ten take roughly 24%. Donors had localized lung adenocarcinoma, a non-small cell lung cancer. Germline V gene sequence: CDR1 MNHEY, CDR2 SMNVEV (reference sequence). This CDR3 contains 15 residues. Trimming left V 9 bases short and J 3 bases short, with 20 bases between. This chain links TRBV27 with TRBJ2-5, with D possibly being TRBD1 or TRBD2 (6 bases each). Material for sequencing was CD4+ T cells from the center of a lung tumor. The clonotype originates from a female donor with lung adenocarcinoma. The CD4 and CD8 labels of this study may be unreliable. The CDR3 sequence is CARANGGGDEETQYF. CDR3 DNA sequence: TGTGCCAGGGCCAACGGGGGCGGGGACGAAGAGACCCAGTACTTC.